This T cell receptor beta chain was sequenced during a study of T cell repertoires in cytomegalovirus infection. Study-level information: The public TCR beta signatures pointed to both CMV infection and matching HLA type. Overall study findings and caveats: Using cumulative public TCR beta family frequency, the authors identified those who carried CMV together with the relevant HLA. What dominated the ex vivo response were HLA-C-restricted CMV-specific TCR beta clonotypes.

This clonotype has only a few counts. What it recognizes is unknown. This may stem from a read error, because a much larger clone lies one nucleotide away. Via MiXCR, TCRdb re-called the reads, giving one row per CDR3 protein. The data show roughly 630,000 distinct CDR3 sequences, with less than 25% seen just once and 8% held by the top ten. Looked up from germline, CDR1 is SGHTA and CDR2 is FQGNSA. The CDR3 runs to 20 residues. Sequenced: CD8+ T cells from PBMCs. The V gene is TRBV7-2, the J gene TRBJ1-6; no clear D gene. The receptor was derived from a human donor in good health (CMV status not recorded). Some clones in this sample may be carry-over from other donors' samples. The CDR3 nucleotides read TGTGCCAGCAGCTTAGACTCGGCTGGGTCTCGAAGCTCCTATAATTCACCCCCCCACTTT. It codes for CASSLDSAGSRSSYNSPPHF. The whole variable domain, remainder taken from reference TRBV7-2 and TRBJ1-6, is GAGVSQSPSNKVTEKGKDVELRCDPISGHTALYWYRQSLGQGLEFLIYFQGNSAPDKSGLPSDRFSAERTGGSVSTLTIQRTQQEDSAVYLCASSLDSAGSRSSYNSPPHFGNGTRLTVT.